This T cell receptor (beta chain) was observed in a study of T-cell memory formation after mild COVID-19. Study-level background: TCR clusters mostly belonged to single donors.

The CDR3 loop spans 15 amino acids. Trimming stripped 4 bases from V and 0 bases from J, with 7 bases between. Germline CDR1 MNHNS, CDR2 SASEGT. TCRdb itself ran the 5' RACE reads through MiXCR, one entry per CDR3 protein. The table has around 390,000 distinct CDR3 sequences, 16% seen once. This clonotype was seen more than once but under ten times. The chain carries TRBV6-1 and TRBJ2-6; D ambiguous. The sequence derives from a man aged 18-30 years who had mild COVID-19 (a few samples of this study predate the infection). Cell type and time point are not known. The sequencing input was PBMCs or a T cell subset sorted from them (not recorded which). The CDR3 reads CASSAQNSGANVLTF. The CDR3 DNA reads TGTGCCAGCAGTGCCCAGAACTCTGGGGCCAACGTCCTGACTTTC.